This T cell receptor beta chain stems from a study of control samples from healthy donors and cancer patients. CDR1 is GTSNPN and CDR2 is SVGIG in the germline V gene (reference sequence). V lost 0 bases to trimming and J lost 4 bases, with 3 bases between them. This CDR3 spans 12 amino acids. Sequenced by immunoSEQ multiplex PCR; TCRdb stores in-frame clones only, minus some. The sample holds around 49,000 clones, approximately 90% seen once. Sequenced sample: PBMCs. The receptor was derived from a man between 40 and 49 years old with colorectal cancer. The J gene is TRBJ2-2, the V gene TRBV30, with D unclear. This CDR3 is CAWSVSTGELFF. The CDR3 bases are TGTGCCTGGAGTGTAAGCACCGGGGAGCTGTTTTTT.